This T cell receptor (beta chain) was obtained from a study of T cells in Graves' hyperthyroidism and ophthalmopathy. Study-wide findings and caveats: Blood held most thyroid clonotypes expanded above 0.001 frequency.

TCR beta CDR3 sequences were amplified from RNA transcripts. During a first-round RT-PCR of the TCR CDR3, the HTBI primer set was used. A single record per CDR3 protein comes from TCRdb applying MiXCR to the multiplex PCR reads. The sample lists fewer than 850,000 distinct CDR3 sequences; 17% were seen once. Stable Graves' hyperthyroidism meant no ophthalmopathy progression within 18 months. Hyperthyroidism patients were newly diagnosed, had disease duration under 2 months, and were aged 18 to 65 years. Each diagnosis was grounded in clinical symptoms, serum thyroxine and TRAb, thyroid ultrasound, and orbital computed tomography. This clonotype was seen repeatedly, ten times or more. As yet, its antigen is unknown. The specimen sequenced was blood. The clonotype originates from a man in his forties or fifties with Graves' hyperthyroidism.

The CDR3 region is CASSYLANTGELFF. For the CDR3, the DNA is TGTGCCAGCAGTTATTTGGCGAACACCGGGGAGCTGTTTTTT. The chain uses TRBV6-2 or TRBV6-3 and TRBJ2-2; no clear D. The germline CDR1 and CDR2 sequences are MNHEY and SVGEGT. The CDR3 totals 14 residues. With 3 bases removed from V and 0 bases from J, the gap between germline ends came to 5 bases.